This T cell receptor beta chain was identified during a study of T cell changes during pregnancy in multiple sclerosis (dated by TCRdb to the late 2010s). Concerning the study at large: In women with multiple sclerosis, the researchers looked at how the T cell repertoire shifted as pregnancy progressed.

About this clone itself: The antigen this receptor binds is unknown. One base away there is no much larger clone; base qualities are not given.

The junction carries 6 bases between V and J, which are trimmed by 1 base and 3 bases respectively. CDR1 and CDR2 (SNHLY, FYNNEI) derive from the germline V gene. The CDR3 has 13 amino acids, counting the end cysteine and phenylalanine. CDR3 DNA only is kept here, 39 bases in frame from base 1. Library creation used the immunoSEQ multiplex PCR assay. Drawn from immuneACCESS, this table holds only the in-frame rearrangements with V and J called that TCRdb kept. Clones are partly lost; checked studies trace under half to an unresolved V gene and leave the rest unexplained. Counted in this sample were tens of thousands of clones; around 94% of them appeared once. The ten largest clones add up to 1% to 1.5% of the sample.

The source is a female donor with multiple sclerosis, enrolled in a pregnancy study. The sequence links TRBV2 to TRBJ1-2; too little of a D gene remains to name it. Sequencing was performed on peripheral blood, taken in the third trimester of pregnancy. The nucleotide sequence reads as follows: TGTGCCAGCAGTGAAGGGGGAGACTATGGCTACACCTTC. Translated, it gives CASSEGGDYGYTF.